A single sample is the source of the 25 T cell receptor beta chains below, sequenced in a study of T cells in Graves' hyperthyroidism and ophthalmopathy. Researchers took RNA transcripts and amplified the TCR beta CDR3 regions from them. The HTBI primer set was used in a first-round RT-PCR of the TCR CDR3. TCRdb reanalysed the multiplex PCR reads using MiXCR and keeps one entry per CDR3 protein. The table includes around 480,000 distinct CDR3 sequences, around an eighth detected once. The sample comprised blood. These receptors were collected from a woman between 18 and 29 years old with Graves' hyperthyroidism.

The chain has TRBV20-1 and TRBJ2-3; 10 nucleotides line up with TRBD2. The CDR3 length is 17 residues. From germline, CDR1 is DFQATT and CDR2 SNEGSKA (reference sequence). The V gene end was trimmed by 0 bases and the J gene end by 5 bases; junction bases not matched to a gene: 11. The CDR3 nucleotides read TGCAGTGCTAGAGATCCAGCTAGCGGGAGATTTAGAGATACGCAGTATTTT. Translation: CSARDPASGRFRDTQYF.

In this sample, this clonotype turned up a few times. The chain uses TRBV11-2 and TRBJ2-7; TRBD2 agrees at 8 bases. Germline values: CDR1 SGHAT, CDR2 FQNNGV. The V segment lost 1 base and the J segment 2 bases; nucleotides outside the gene matches: 1. The CDR3 is made up of 14 amino acids. This CDR3 reads CASSLAAGAYEQYV. CDR3 sequence (DNA): TGTGCCAGCAGCTTAGCAGCGGGAGCCTACGAGCAGTACGTC.

This clonotype was observed a few times. V is TRBV6-1 and J is TRBJ1-1; 8 positions agree with TRBD1. The CDR3 runs to 14 residues. The J segment lost 6 bases and the V segment lost 6 bases, leaving 9 bases of the junction unmatched. Germline CDR1 reads MNHNS; CDR2 reads SASEGT. The CDR3 region has the DNA TGTGCCAGCAGAGCGACAGGGGAGGGTGCTGAAGCTTTCTTT. Encoded protein: CASRATGEGAEAFF.

The gene calls are TRBV30 and TRBJ1-6; D uncertain. This CDR3 has 16 amino acids. Germline CDR1 GTSNPN, CDR2 SVGIG (reference sequence). V lost 2 bases and J lost 0, with 11 bases in between. CDR3 residues: CAWSPQVPSYNSPLHF. Written as DNA, the CDR3 is TGTGCCTGGAGTCCCCAGGTTCCCTCCTATAATTCACCCCTCCACTTT. Combining the CDR3 with reference TRBV30 and TRBJ1-6 gives the whole variable domain SQTIHQWPATLVQPVGSPLSLECTVEGTSNPNLYWYRQAAGRGLQLLFYSVGIGQISSEVPQNLSASRPQDRQFILSSKKLLLSDSGFYLCAWSPQVPSYNSPLHFGNGTRLTVT.

This clonotype has only a few counts. The chain links TRBV9 to TRBJ1-2; no clear D gene. Germline V CDR1 and CDR2: SGDLS, YYNGEE. The CDR3 consists of 16 residues. Between the trimmed V and J ends, which lost 0 bases and 2 bases, there was a span of 14 bases. CDR3 sequence reads: CASSVEAVRHNYGYTF. The DNA of the CDR3 is TGTGCCAGCAGCGTAGAAGCCGTCAGGCACAACTATGGCTACACCTTC.

This clonotype was detected many times. The rearrangement uses TRBV20-1 and TRBJ2-5; D ambiguous. This CDR3 is 12 amino acids long. Germline loops: CDR1 DFQATT, CDR2 SNEGSKA (reference sequence). V lost 3 bases and J lost 4, with 9 bases in between. CDR3 DNA: TGCAGTGCTAGGAAGGGTGGAGAGACCCAGTACTTC. Protein sequence: CSARKGGETQYF.

This clonotype was seen at least ten times. This chain connects TRBV2 to TRBJ2-1, with 7 bases matching TRBD2. The trim removed 1 base at V and 8 bases at J, leaving 11 bases unmatched. CDR3 length: 16 amino acids. Germline V CDR1 and CDR2: SNHLY, FYNNEI. The CDR3 region has the DNA TGTGCCAGCAGTGAAGGCTGGGTCTCGGGAGGCCATGAGCAGTTCTTC. Its translation is CASSEGWVSGGHEQFF.

This clonotype showed up many times. This chain connects TRBV12-3 or TRBV12-4 to TRBJ2-1; TRBD1 agrees at 7 bases. V shed 6 bases and J 2 bases; nucleotides not matched to a gene: 7. The CDR3 totals 15 residues. In DNA, the CDR3 is TGTGCCAGCAGACCCGGACAGGCGGCCTACAATGAGCAGTTCTTC. Its protein product is CASRPGQAAYNEQFF.

V and J are TRBV29-1 and TRBJ2-2, with 7 bases lining up with TRBD2. With V trimmed by 6 bases and J by 3 bases, 4 bases remained unmatched. The V gene's germline CDR1 is SQVTM and CDR2 ANQGSEA. This CDR3 is 13 amino acids long. CDR3 nucleotides: TGCAGCGTAAGCGGGACGGACACCGGGGAGCTGTTTTTT. This gives the protein CSVSGTDTGELFF.

There are a few counts of this clonotype. V gene TRBV5-6 combines with J gene TRBJ2-1, with 7 bases that match TRBD1. The junction had 6 bases not matched to a gene; V was cut back by 0 bases and J by 6 bases. CDR3 length equals 15 residues. CDR1 and CDR2 (germline): SGHDT, YYEEEE. CDR3 sequence: CASSLAGPGGNEQFF. In nucleotides, the CDR3 is TGTGCCAGCAGCTTGGCGGGCCCAGGGGGCAATGAGCAGTTCTTC.

This clonotype was picked up many times. V usage is TRBV10-3 and J usage is TRBJ2-5, with TRBD1 matching over 8 bases. The V gene's germline CDR1 is ENHRY and CDR2 SYGVKD. V shed 0 bases, J shed 5 bases, and the junction held 14 bases outside the gene matches. The CDR3 loop spans 18 amino acids. CDR3 coding DNA: TGTGCCATCAGTGAGTCGCTTGGACAGGGACGAAGAGGGGAGACCCAGTACTTC. It is translated as CAISESLGQGRRGETQYF.

V gene TRBV11-3 combines with J gene TRBJ2-5; 10 bases are shared with TRBD2. After removal of 5 bases from V and 3 bases from J, the junction contained 9 bases not matched to a gene. The CDR3 has 16 residues. Germline values: CDR1 SGHNT, CDR2 YENEEA. The CDR3: CASSAPSGSGEETQYF. DNA for the CDR3: TGTGCCAGCAGCGCTCCTAGCGGGAGCGGGGAAGAGACCCAGTACTTC.

This clonotype was observed at least ten times. The J gene is TRBJ2-5, the V gene TRBV20-1, with TRBD2 matching over 11 bases. There are 22 residues in the CDR3. CDR1 and CDR2 (germline): DFQATT, SNEGSKA (reference sequence). The trim removed 0 bases at V and 7 bases at J, leaving 28 bases unmatched. The CDR3 is CSARDGWSSGRANPPRIGTQYF. The CDR3 bases are TGCAGTGCTAGAGATGGCTGGAGTAGCGGGAGGGCGAATCCGCCGCGGATTGGGACCCAGTACTTC.

The rearrangement uses TRBV4-2 and TRBJ1-2; no definite D call. Germline V CDR1 and CDR2: LGHNA, YNFKEQ. Trimming cost V 0 bases and J 7 bases, with 12 bases left between them. CDR3 length: 14 residues. DNA of the CDR3: TGTGCCAGCAGCCAAGAACTAAGGGAACGTGGCTACACCTTC. This codes for CASSQELRERGYTF.

Many counts were recorded for this clonotype. The CDR3 nucleotides are TGTGCCAGCAGTGAAGGACCACCCAGGGAAAAACTGTTTTTT. Encoded protein: CASSEGPPREKLFF. The chain uses TRBV2 and TRBJ1-4; no clear D gene. The length of the CDR3 is 14 residues. Germline V gene lookup returns CDR1 SNHLY and CDR2 FYNNEI. The V and J ends lost 1 base and 8 bases respectively, with 11 bases between them.

Turning to this clonotype: This may arise from a read error, as a much more abundant clone is one base away. The CDR3 does not close with the conserved phenylalanine or tryptophan, likely indicating a read error. The chain is built from TRBV2 and TRBJ2-7; D gene uncertain. Trimming pared 6 bases from V and 3 bases from J, leaving 9 bases between. The CDR3 contains 12 residues. Germline values: CDR1 SNHLY, CDR2 FYNNEI. The DNA of the CDR3 is TGTGCCAGCAGCCCCCCCCGCTACGAGCAGTACCTC. This translates into CASSPPRYEQYL.

The table lists this clonotype with a few counts. The chain has TRBV10-1 and TRBJ2-1, with 13 bases fitting TRBD2. With 4 bases clipped from V and 10 bases from J, the junction kept 1 base outside the gene matches. Germline CDR1 reads WNHNN; CDR2 reads SYGVQD (reference sequence). This CDR3 comprises 13 residues. The CDR3 sequence: CASSALAGGEQFF. DNA of the CDR3: TGCGCCAGCAGTGCACTAGCGGGAGGGGAGCAGTTCTTC.

In its sample, this clonotype was seen many times. This chain connects TRBV12-3 or TRBV12-4 to TRBJ2-5; D is undetermined. Trimming left V 5 bases short and J 5 bases short, with 6 bases between. The CDR3 loop spans 11 amino acids. In DNA form, the CDR3 reads TGTGCCAGCAGTGCCATGGAGACCCAGTACTTC. As protein: CASSAMETQYF.

The genes are TRBV4-1 and TRBJ1-1; TRBD1 is a possible D gene (5 bases). This CDR3 region has 15 residues. Germline CDR1 MGHRA, CDR2 YSYEKL. Trimming pared 5 bases from V and 1 base from J, leaving 14 bases between. DNA of the CDR3: TGCGCCAGCAGCGGACACACAGAGGCGAACACTGAAGCTTTCTTT. Protein sequence: CASSGHTEANTEAFF.

This clonotype was recorded many times. J is TRBJ1-1 and V is TRBV12-3 or TRBV12-4; possibly TRBD1 for D (6 bases). The germline V and J ends were trimmed by 7 bases and 3 bases, with 9 bases remaining between them. The CDR3 sequence is 12 residues long. CDR3 protein: CASTRGYTEAFF. In DNA form, the CDR3 reads TGTGCCAGCACCAGGGGTTACACTGAAGCTTTCTTT.

The J gene is TRBJ2-1, the V gene TRBV28; unclear D gene. Trimming stripped 4 bases from V and 15 bases from J, with 13 bases between. Germline V gene data show CDR1 as MDHEN and CDR2 as SYDVKM. The CDR3 has 11 residues. The CDR3, as DNA: TGTGCCAGCAGTTCAGCCAACCCGGGGTTCTTC. It translates to CASSSANPGFF.

This clonotype was seen only a few times. This chain uses TRBV27 with TRBJ2-7; the D gene is possibly TRBD1 (5 bases). V lost 2 bases to trimming and J lost 2 bases, with 13 bases between them. Germline lookup yields CDR1 MNHEY and CDR2 SMNVEV (reference sequence). The CDR3 has 15 amino acids. This CDR3 reads CASSLGVQATYEQYF. CDR3 DNA sequence: TGTGCCAGCAGTTTAGGTGTACAGGCTACCTACGAGCAGTACTTC.

The sample holds many counts of this clonotype. The chain is built from TRBV15 and TRBJ2-1, with a tentative D call TRBD2 (6 bases). Between the trimmed V and J ends, which lost 8 bases and 2 bases, there was a span of 16 bases. The CDR3 contains 15 residues. Germline V gene lookup returns CDR1 LNHNV and CDR2 YYDKDF (reference sequence). The CDR3 sequence is CATPIRRGPYNEQFF. DNA of the CDR3: TGTGCCACCCCCATCCGGCGGGGCCCCTACAATGAGCAGTTCTTC.

The rearrangement joins TRBV15 to TRBJ2-7; TRBD1 or TRBD2 may be the D gene (6 bases each). CDR1 and CDR2 (germline): LNHNV, YYDKDF (reference sequence). V was clipped by 4 bases and J by 6 bases, with 19 bases between them. This CDR3 comprises 15 residues. The CDR3, as DNA: TGTGCCACCAGCACAGGAGGGGCAGGGGACGCCGAGCAGTACGTC. Translating gives CATSTGGAGDAEQYV.

The chain links TRBV3-1 to TRBJ1-1; D gene uncertain. The germline V gene has CDR1 LGHDT and CDR2 YNNKEL (reference sequence). Trimming removed 10 bases from V and 1 base from J, with 10 bases in between. There are 12 residues in the CDR3. The CDR3 DNA is TGTGCCAACGAGAGGTGGAACACTGAAGCTTTCTTT. This sequence encodes CANERWNTEAFF. The variable domain in full, with the rest retrieved from reference TRBV3-1 and TRBJ1-1, is DTAVSQTPKYLVTQMGNDKSIKCEQNLGHDTMYWYKQDSKKFLKIMFSYNNKELIINETVPNRFSPKSPDKAHLNLHINSLELGDSAVYFCANERWNTEAFFGQGTRLTVV.